This TCR beta chain was sequenced in a study of cytomegalovirus exposure and HLA in healthy donors. Repertoires were generated with immunoSEQ multiplex PCR, while TCRdb's copy carries only in-frame clones and drops some. Of approximately 160,000 clones in the sample, less than 90% were seen once. The donors were part of the validation cohort, which consisted of under 150 subjects and was separate from the first cohort of around 620 subjects. Findings and limits, study-wide: Many donors carried some public TCRs, although rarity characterized most TCR sequences. Researchers counted approximately 160 TCR beta chains as cytomegalovirus-associated.

A word on this clone: Its antigen is still unknown.

Trimming took 3 bases from V and 4 from J; bases not matched to a gene: 12. CDR3 length equals 18 residues. Germline values: CDR1 MNHEY, CDR2 SMNVEV (reference sequence). The clonotype originates from a man younger than 45 in good health and CMV-seropositive. V is TRBV27 and J is TRBJ2-5; 12 bases are a match to TRBD2. Sequenced: PBMCs. The DNA for the CDR3 is TGTGCCAGCAGTTTCCAACGGACTAGCGGGGTCGCCAGAGAGACCCAGTACTTC. Translating gives CASSFQRTSGVARETQYF.